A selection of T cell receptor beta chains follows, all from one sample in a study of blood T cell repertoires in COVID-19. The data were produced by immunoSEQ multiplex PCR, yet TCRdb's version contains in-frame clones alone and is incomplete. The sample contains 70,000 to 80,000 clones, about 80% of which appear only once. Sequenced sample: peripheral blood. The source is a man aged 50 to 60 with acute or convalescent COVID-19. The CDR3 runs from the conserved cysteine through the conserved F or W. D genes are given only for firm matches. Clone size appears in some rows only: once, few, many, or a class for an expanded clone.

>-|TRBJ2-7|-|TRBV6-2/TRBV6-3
TGTGCCAGCAGTTACTCGACGGGATCCTCCTACGAGCAGTACTTC
CASSYSTGSSYEQYF
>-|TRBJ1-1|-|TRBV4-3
TGCGCCAGCAGCCAAGTGACACCTAACACTGAAGCTTTCTTT
CASSQVTPNTEAFF
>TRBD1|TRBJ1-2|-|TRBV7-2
TGTGCCAGCAGCTTAGTGCGGACAGGGGTAATCTACGGCTACACCTTC
CASSLVRTGVIYGYTF
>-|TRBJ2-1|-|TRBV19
TGTGCCAGTAGTATAGTAGCCAATGAGCAGTTCTTC
CASSIVANEQFF
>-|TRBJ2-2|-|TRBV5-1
TGCGCCAGCAGCTTGCGGCTAGCGAACGGGGAGCTGTTTTTT
CASSLRLANGELFF
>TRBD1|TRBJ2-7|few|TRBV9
TGTGCCAGCAGCCCTTACTCCGGGACAGGTACCTACGAGCAGTACTTC
CASSPYSGTGTYEQYF
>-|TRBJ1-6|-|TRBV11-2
TGTGCCAGCAGCTTAGCCGGGGATAATTCACCCCTCCACTTT
CASSLAGDNSPLHF
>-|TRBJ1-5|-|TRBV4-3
TGCGCCAGCAGCCAAGATCACCCACAGGGCAGGGCCCAGCATTTT
CASSQDHPQGRAQHF
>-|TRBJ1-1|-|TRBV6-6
TGTGCTTCGTGGCGGGGGGCCGCTCGGAACACTGAAGCTTTCTTT
CASWRGAARNTEAFF
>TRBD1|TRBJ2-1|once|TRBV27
TGTGCCAGCAGGGCCGGGACAGGGTCCTACAATGAGCAGTTCTTC
CASRAGTGSYNEQFF
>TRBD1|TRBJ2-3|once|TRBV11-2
TGTGCCAGCAGCTGGCGCGGGGACAGGGTAAGAGATACGCAGTATTTT
CASSWRGDRVRDTQYF
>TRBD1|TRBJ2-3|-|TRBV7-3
TGTGCCAGCAGCTGGGACAGGGTTGATACGCAGTATTTT
CASSWDRVDTQYF
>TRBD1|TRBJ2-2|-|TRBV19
TGTGCCAGTTCCCGGACAGGGGCTAGCCCCGGGGAGCTGTTTTTT
CASSRTGASPGELFF
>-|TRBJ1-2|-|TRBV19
TGTGCCAGTAGTATAAGCGTTGCGAATGGCTACACCTTC
CASSISVANGYTF
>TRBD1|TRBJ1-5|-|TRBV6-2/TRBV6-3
TGTGCCAGCAGCCGCAGGACAGGGGACCAGCCCCAGCATTTT
CASSRRTGDQPQHF
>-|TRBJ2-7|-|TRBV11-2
TGTGCCAGCAGCTTAGCGTTCTACGAGCAGTACTTC
CASSLAFYEQYF
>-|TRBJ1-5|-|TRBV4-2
TGTGCCAGCAGCCAAGATCTCGGGACTAATCAGCCCCAGCATTTT
CASSQDLGTNQPQHF
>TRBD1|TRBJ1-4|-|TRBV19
TGTGCCAGTAGTCCGCCGGACAGGCGCGAAAAACTGTTTTTT
CASSPPDRREKLFF
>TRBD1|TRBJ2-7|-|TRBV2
TGTGCCAGCAGCGAACGAACCGGGACAGGCTACGAGCAGTACTTC
CASSERTGTGYEQYF
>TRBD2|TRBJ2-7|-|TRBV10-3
TGTGCCATCAGAGAGACTAGCTCTTACTCCTACGAGCAGTACTTC
CAIRETSSYSYEQYF
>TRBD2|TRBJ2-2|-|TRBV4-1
TGCGCCAGCAGCCATCCCTCGGGGCGGGGGGACACCGGGGAGCTGTTTTTT
CASSHPSGRGDTGELFF
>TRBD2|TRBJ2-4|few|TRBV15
TGTGCCACCAGCAGAGAGGGGACTAGCGGGAGAGTGAACATTCAGTACTTC
CATSREGTSGRVNIQYF
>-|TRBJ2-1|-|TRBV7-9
TGTGCCAGCAGTAAACTTGATGAGCAGTTCTTC
CASSKLDEQFF
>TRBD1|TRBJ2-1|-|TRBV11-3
TGTGCCAGCAGCTTAGAGAGGTGGGACAGGGGAAACAATGAGCAGTTCTTC
CASSLERWDRGNNEQFF
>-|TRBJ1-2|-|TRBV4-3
TGCGCCAGCAGCCAAGACTCAGGGAAGGGCTACACCTTC
CASSQDSGKGYTF
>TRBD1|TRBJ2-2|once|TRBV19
TGTGCCAGTAGACGGACAGGGACGCGGACCGGGGAGCTGTTTTTT
CASRRTGTRTGELFF
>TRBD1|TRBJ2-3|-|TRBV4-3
TGCGCCAGCAGCCAAACAGGGGCTAGCACAGATACGCAGTATTTT
CASSQTGASTDTQYF
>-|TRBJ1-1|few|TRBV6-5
TGTGCCAGCGGCCGGGGGATGAACACTGAAGCTTTCTTT
CASGRGMNTEAFF
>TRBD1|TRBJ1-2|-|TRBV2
TGTGCCAGCAGTCGAAAAGGGGGCTTCAGCTATGGCTACACCTTC
CASSRKGGFSYGYTF
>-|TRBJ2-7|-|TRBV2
TGTGCCAGCAGGAAGAACAGGGAAGGCGAGCAGTACTTC
CASRKNREGEQYF
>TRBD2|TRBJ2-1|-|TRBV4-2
TGTGCCAGCAGTCGCGGGGGGGCGGAAAATGAGCAGTTCTTC
CASSRGGAENEQFF
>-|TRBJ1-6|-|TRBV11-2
TGTGCCAGCAGCTTCTCAGGGTATAATTCACCCCTCCACTTT
CASSFSGYNSPLHF
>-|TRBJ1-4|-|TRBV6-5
TGTGCCAGCAGTTACTCGAATCGGGGGTTAGAAAAACTGTTTTTT
CASSYSNRGLEKLFF
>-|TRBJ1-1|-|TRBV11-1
TGTGCCAGCAGCTTAGAACCCGCGGACACTGAAGCTTTCTTT
CASSLEPADTEAFF
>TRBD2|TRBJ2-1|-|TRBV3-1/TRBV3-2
TGTGCCAGCAGCCCGGGACTAGCTCTCAATGAGCAGTTCTTC
CASSPGLALNEQFF
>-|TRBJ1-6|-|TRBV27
TGTGCCAGCAGTTTATCCTTGAATTCACCCCTCCACTTT
CASSLSLNSPLHF
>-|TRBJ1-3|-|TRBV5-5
TGTGCCAGCAGCTTACAGGATGGAAACACCATATATTTT
CASSLQDGNTIYF
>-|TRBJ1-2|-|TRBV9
TGTGCCAGCAGCGTAGACAGGGATCGGAGCTATGGCTACACCTTC
CASSVDRDRSYGYTF
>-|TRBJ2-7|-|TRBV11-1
TGTGCCAGCAGCTTAGCGCTGACTGAGTCGTACGAGCAGTACTTC
CASSLALTESYEQYF
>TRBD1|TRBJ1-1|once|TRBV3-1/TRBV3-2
TGTGCCAGCAGCCACTCGGACAGGGGTCCTGAAGCTTTCTTT
CASSHSDRGPEAFF
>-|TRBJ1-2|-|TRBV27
TGTGCCAGCGAGGATCCAGGGGTAAACTATGGCTACACCTTC
CASEDPGVNYGYTF
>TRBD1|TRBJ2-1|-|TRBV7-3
TGTGCCAGCAGCTTAAATCCGACAGGGGGCTCGAATGAGCAGTTCTTC
CASSLNPTGGSNEQFF
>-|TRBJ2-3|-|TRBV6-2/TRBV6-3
TGTGCCAGCAGTCTCCGGGACTCCAGCACAGATACGCAGTATTTT
CASSLRDSSTDTQYF
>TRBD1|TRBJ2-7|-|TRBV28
TGTGCCAGCAGTTTCGGGACAGGGGGGACCTACGAGCAGTACTTC
CASSFGTGGTYEQYF
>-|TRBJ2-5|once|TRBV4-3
TGCGCCAGCAGCCAAGACACGGAAGAGACCCAGTACTTC
CASSQDTEETQYF
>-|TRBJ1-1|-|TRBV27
TGTGCCAGCAGCTGGACACCTAACACTGAAGCTTTCTTT
CASSWTPNTEAFF
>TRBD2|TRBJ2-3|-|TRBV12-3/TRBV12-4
TGTGCCGCGGGAGGGGGCCACACAGATACGCAGTATTTT
CAAGGGHTDTQYF
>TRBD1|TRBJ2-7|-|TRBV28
TGTGCCAGCAGTTCCCGGCAGGGGGCATCCTACGAGCAGTACTTC
CASSSRQGASYEQYF
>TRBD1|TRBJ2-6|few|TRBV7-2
TGTGCCAGCAGTTCAGGACAGGGCCTAGGTGGGGCCAACGTCCTGACTTTC
CASSSGQGLGGANVLTF
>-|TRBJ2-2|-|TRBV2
TGTGCCAGCATCGGGGAGTACACCGGGGAGCTGTTTTTT
CASIGEYTGELFF
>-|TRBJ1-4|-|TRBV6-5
TGTGCCAGCAGTCGGGGAGATAGCCAGAATGAAAAACTGTTTTTT
CASSRGDSQNEKLFF
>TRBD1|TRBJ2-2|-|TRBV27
TGTGCCAGCAGTCCACAGGGGGATGGCCGCACCGGGGAGCTGTTTTTT
CASSPQGDGRTGELFF
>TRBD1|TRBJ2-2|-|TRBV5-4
TGTGCCAGCAGCTTGGTCAGGGGGCACGGGGAGCTGTTTTTT
CASSLVRGHGELFF
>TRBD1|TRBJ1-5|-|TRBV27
TGTGCCAGCAGTCACAGGGACAGTCAGCCCCAGCATTTT
CASSHRDSQPQHF
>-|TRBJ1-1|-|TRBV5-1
TGCGCCAGCAGCTTGGAGGGACACTCGAACACTGAAGCTTTCTTT
CASSLEGHSNTEAFF
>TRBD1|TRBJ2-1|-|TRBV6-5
TGTGCCAGCAGCCGGACAGGAGCCTACAATGAGCAGTTCTTC
CASSRTGAYNEQFF
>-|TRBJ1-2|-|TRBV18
TGTGCCAGCTCACCACCTAGCGGTCGAGGCTACACCTTC
CASSPPSGRGYTF